Listed here are 16 T cell receptor beta chains from one sample, sequenced in a study of blood T cells in healthy people across ages. A J-beta primer mix and a sample-barcoded 5' primer were used in a second PCR of roughly 6 to 11 cycles. In TCRdb, the 5' RACE reads were re-called with MiXCR into one record per CDR3 protein. Of approximately 1.5 million distinct CDR3 sequences detected, around 36% appear once; the ten largest clones hold roughly 10%. The specimen sequenced was blood. These receptors were collected from a woman aged 25 to 39 in good health.

In DNA form, the CDR3 reads TGTGCCAGCAGCAACTCGACAGGGAGCTATGGCTACACCTTC. Translation gives CASSNSTGSYGYTF. The rearrangement joins TRBV5-5 to TRBJ1-2; 7 bases are shared with TRBD1. V dropped 4 bases and J dropped 4; count of bases not matched to a gene: 7. The CDR3 is 14 residues long. The germline V gene has CDR1 SGHKS and CDR2 YYEKEE (reference sequence).

The J gene is TRBJ1-5, the V gene TRBV2; TRBD1 matches at 9 bases. The CDR3 has 13 residues. V dropped 8 bases and J dropped 6; count of bases not matched to a gene: 5. Per germline, CDR1 SNHLY and CDR2 FYNNEI. The CDR3 spells CASGTGRVQPQHF. The CDR3 DNA reads TGTGCCAGCGGGACAGGGAGGGTTCAGCCCCAGCATTTT.

This chain joins TRBV27 and TRBJ2-3; D uncertain. Germline loops: CDR1 MNHEY, CDR2 SMNVEV (reference sequence). Trimming left V 7 bases short and J 2 bases short, with 13 bases between. The CDR3 consists of 14 residues. The CDR3 coding sequence is TGTGCCAGCATGCAGGCGCCCTTCACAGATACGCAGTATTTT. As protein: CASMQAPFTDTQYF.

This clonotype has more than one count but fewer than ten. DNA of the CDR3: TGTGCCACCGGGACAGGGGGCTACTACGAGCAGTACTTC. As protein: CATGTGGYYEQYF. The chain recombines TRBV15 with TRBJ2-7; 12 bases match TRBD1. The germline CDR1 and CDR2 sequences are LNHNV and YYDKDF (reference sequence). V was clipped by 8 bases and J by 3 bases; unmatched bases: 2. This CDR3 is 13 amino acids long. Based on the CDR3 plus reference TRBV15 and TRBJ2-7, the full variable domain is DAMVIQNPRYQVTQFGKPVTLSCSQTLNHNVMYWYQQKSSQAPKLLFHYYDKDFNNEADTPDNFQSRRPNTSFCFLDIRSPGLGDTAMYLCATGTGGYYEQYFGPGTRLTVT.

The genes are TRBV7-2 and TRBJ2-1; 8 bases map to TRBD2. The ends lost 3 bases at V and 7 bases at J; junction bases unmatched: 5. Per germline, CDR1 SGHTA and CDR2 FQGNSA. CDR3 length equals 14 residues. CDR3 residues: CASSFGTSDNEQFF. The CDR3 coding sequence is TGTGCCAGCAGCTTCGGGACTAGTGATAATGAGCAGTTCTTC. The variable domain in full, with the rest retrieved from reference TRBV7-2 and TRBJ2-1, is GAGVSQSPSNKVTEKGKDVELRCDPISGHTALYWYRQSLGQGLEFLIYFQGNSAPDKSGLPSDRFSAERTGGSVSTLTIQRTQQEDSAVYLCASSFGTSDNEQFFGPGTRLTVL.

This clonotype showed up just a few times. The DNA for the CDR3 is TGTGCCAGCAGCTTCCGGGGTTTCAACTACGAGCAGTACTTC. It encodes CASSFRGFNYEQYF. The chain carries TRBV5-6 and TRBJ2-4, with D possibly matching TRBD2 (5 bases). The J call may be faulty, since TRBJ2-7 better matches the DNA end. Per germline, CDR1 SGHDT and CDR2 YYEEEE. The length of the CDR3 is 14 residues.

This clonotype turned up a few times. The rearrangement uses TRBV28 and TRBJ2-5; 10 bases match TRBD1. Germline CDR1 is MDHEN and CDR2 is SYDVKM. The CDR3 is made up of 15 amino acids. The chain's CDR3 is CATKAGQGSTETQYF. Written as DNA, the CDR3 is TGTGCTACAAAAGCGGGACAGGGGAGTACGGAGACCCAGTACTTC.

This clonotype was counted only a few times. V gene TRBV5-1 combines with J gene TRBJ2-7; D tentatively fits TRBD1 or TRBD2 (5 bases each). CDR1 and CDR2 from the germline V gene are SGHRS and YFSETQ. Trimming cost V 0 bases and J 7 bases, with 17 bases left between them. CDR3 size: 15 residues. In DNA form, the CDR3 reads TGCGCCAGCAGCTTGGATGGGGGTATTCTGTGGGAGCAGTACTTC. Its protein is CASSLDGGILWEQYF.

The V call is TRBV7-9, the J call TRBJ2-7; D is undetermined. The end of the DNA aligns better with TRBJ2-5, so the J call may be wrong. The CDR3 length is 15 residues. Per the germline V gene, CDR1 is SEHNR and CDR2 is FQNEAQ (reference sequence). The CDR3 here is CASSSYGPAGETQYF. The CDR3 nucleotides read TGTGCCAGCAGCTCTTACGGACCAGCTGGGGAGACCCAGTACTTC.

This clonotype was seen a few times. The rearrangement uses TRBV6-5 and TRBJ2-1, with 7 nucleotides matching TRBD2. With 0 bases clipped from V and 10 bases from J, the junction kept 6 bases outside the gene matches. The CDR3 contains 14 residues. Germline loops: CDR1 MNHEY, CDR2 SVGAGI. The CDR3 is CASSYSPTSREQFF. The CDR3 nucleotides read TGTGCCAGCAGTTACTCCCCGACTAGCCGGGAGCAGTTCTTC.

This clonotype was counted many times. The chain combines TRBV9 with TRBJ2-7; 8 nucleotides align to TRBD1. CDR1 is SGDLS and CDR2 is YYNGEE in the germline V gene. Trimming cost V 3 bases and J 2 bases; bases outside gene matches: 4. The CDR3 is 14 amino acids. The CDR3 spells CASSAGQGPYEQYF. In nucleotides, the CDR3 is TGTGCCAGCAGCGCCGGACAGGGACCCTACGAGCAGTACTTC.

The chain has TRBV5-1 and TRBJ2-7; 14 bases align to TRBD2. This CDR3 contains 18 residues. Germline V CDR1 and CDR2: SGHRS, YFSETQ. V lost 0 bases to trimming and J lost 4 bases; unmatched junction nucleotides: 9. CDR3 sequence reads: CASSLDKGLAGAAYEQYF. For the CDR3, the DNA is TGCGCCAGCAGCTTGGATAAGGGACTAGCGGGAGCAGCATACGAGCAGTACTTC.

The chain couples TRBV10-3 to TRBJ1-2; D is uncertain. There are 13 residues in the CDR3. Germline V CDR1 and CDR2: ENHRY, SYGVKD. With 0 bases removed from V and 9 bases from J, the gap between germline ends came to 11 bases. The DNA for the CDR3 is TGTGCCATCAGTGAGTCGAGGTCGGATAGCTACACCTTC. Its protein product is CAISESRSDSYTF.

This clonotype appeared many times. J is TRBJ1-2 and V is TRBV25-1; a weak D match, TRBD1 (5 bases). The V and J ends lost 2 bases and 3 bases respectively, with 13 bases between them. The germline V gene has CDR1 MGHDK and CDR2 SYGVNS. The CDR3 runs to 15 residues. CDR3 protein: CASSESGREYYGYTF. CDR3 coding DNA: TGTGCCAGCAGTGAAAGCGGCAGGGAATACTATGGCTACACCTTC.

The CDR3 is CKPQGANTEAFF. Here the CDR3 DNA reads TGCAAGCCACAGGGCGCGAACACTGAAGCTTTCTTT. The chain recombines TRBV20-1 with TRBJ1-1; D is perhaps TRBD1 (6 bases). The CDR3 spans 12 residues. Germline V gene data show CDR1 as DFQATT and CDR2 as SNEGSKA (reference sequence).

The chain combines TRBV4-1 with TRBJ2-1; TRBD2 is a possible D gene (5 bases). CDR1 is MGHRA and CDR2 is YSYEKL in the germline V gene. V lost 0 bases, J lost 6 bases, and 15 bases lay in between. The CDR3 spans 16 residues. CDR3 DNA sequence: TGCGCCAGCAGCCAAGAGGTGGGAGTCCCCTGCAATGAGCAGTTCTTC. Translated, it gives CASSQEVGVPCNEQFF.